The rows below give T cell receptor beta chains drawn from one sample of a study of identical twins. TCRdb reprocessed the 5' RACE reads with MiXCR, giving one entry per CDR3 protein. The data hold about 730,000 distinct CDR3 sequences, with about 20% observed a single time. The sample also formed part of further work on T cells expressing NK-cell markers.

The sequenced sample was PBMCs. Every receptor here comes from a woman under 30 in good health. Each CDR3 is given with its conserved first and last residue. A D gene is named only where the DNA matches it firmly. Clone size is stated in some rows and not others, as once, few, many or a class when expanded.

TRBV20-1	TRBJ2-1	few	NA	CSASLREGTFF	TGCAGTGCTAGCCTACGCGAGGGTACGTTCTTC
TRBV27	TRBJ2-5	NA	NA	CASSLGTLPETQYF	TGTGCCAGCAGTTTGGGGACCTTGCCGGAGACCCAGTACTTC
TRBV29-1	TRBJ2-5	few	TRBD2	CSVAPSGETQYF	TGCAGCGTTGCTCCTAGCGGGGAGACCCAGTACTTC
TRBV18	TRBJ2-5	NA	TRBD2	CASSPNTGTRETQYF	TGTGCCAGCTCACCAAATACCGGGACTAGGGAGACCCAGTACTTC
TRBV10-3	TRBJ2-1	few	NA	CAITPDRSSYNEQFF	TGTGCCATCACTCCGGACAGAAGCTCCTACAATGAGCAGTTCTTC
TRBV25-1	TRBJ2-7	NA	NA	CAAPEALGEQYF	TGTGCCGCTCCCGAGGCACTGGGCGAGCAGTACTTC
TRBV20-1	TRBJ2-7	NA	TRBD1	CSAREPGQGSYEQYF	TGCAGTGCTAGAGAACCGGGACAGGGGAGTTACGAGCAGTACTTC
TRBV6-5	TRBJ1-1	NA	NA	CASSYPARGNTEAFF	TGTGCCAGCAGTTACCCCGCCCGGGGGAACACTGAAGCTTTCTTT
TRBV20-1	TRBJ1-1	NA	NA	CSARPGAMNTEAFF	TGCAGTGCTAGGCCGGGAGCCATGAACACTGAAGCTTTCTTT
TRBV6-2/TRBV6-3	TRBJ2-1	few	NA	CASSHGGAQFF	TGTGCCAGCAGTCACGGAGGGGCGCAGTTCTTC
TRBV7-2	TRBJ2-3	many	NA	CASSLWWQITDTQYF	TGTGCCAGCAGCTTATGGTGGCAGATCACAGATACGCAGTATTTT
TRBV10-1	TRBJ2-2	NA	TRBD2	CASSDIGGAGELFF	TGCGCCAGCAGTGACATCGGGGGGGCCGGGGAGCTGTTTTTT
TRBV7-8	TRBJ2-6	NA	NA	CASSLSFVLGSSGANVLTF	TGTGCCAGCAGCCTAAGTTTTGTATTGGGATCATCTGGGGCCAACGTCCTGACTTTC